This TCR beta chain was observed in a study of graft-versus-host responses after intestinal transplantation. For the study at large: Anti-thymocyte globulin served as induction for all recipients, who then took tacrolimus and steroids for approximately three years.

Here immunoSEQ multiplex PCR was the method, and the copy in TCRdb shows in-frame clones only, minus some. The sample records around 90,000 clones, roughly 89% being singletons. Deletions cut 6 bases from V and 6 bases from J, with 11 bases between. Germline V gene data show CDR1 as DFQATT and CDR2 as SNEGSKA (reference sequence). The CDR3 totals 11 residues. This clone showed up just once. No antigen is known for it. General study points: Researchers found peak circulating GvH clone levels linked to early post-transplant HvG declines.

The chain combines TRBV20-1 with TRBJ1-1; no firm D call. The sequencing used unstimulated CD4+ T cells sorted from spleen or lymph node cells, collected before intestinal transplant. The TCR comes from a human donor who received an intestinal transplant. CDR3 sequence: CSAIPAAEAFF. Here the CDR3 DNA reads TGCAGTGCCATTCCGGCGGCTGAAGCTTTCTTT.